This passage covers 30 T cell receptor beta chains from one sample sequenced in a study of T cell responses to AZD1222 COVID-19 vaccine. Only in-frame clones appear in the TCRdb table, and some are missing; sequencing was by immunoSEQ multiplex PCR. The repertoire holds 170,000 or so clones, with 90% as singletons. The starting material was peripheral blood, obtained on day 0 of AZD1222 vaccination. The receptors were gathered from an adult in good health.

The CDR3 DNA follows: TGTGCCAGTAGTGACCCCCCAATTAACACTGAAGCTTTCTTT. This codes for CASSDPPINTEAFF. The genes are TRBV19 and TRBJ1-1, with no clear D. Germline CDR1 is LNHDA and CDR2 is SQIVND (reference sequence). The CDR3 sequence is 14 residues long. Trimming removed 5 bases at V and 2 bases at J, with 12 bases between.

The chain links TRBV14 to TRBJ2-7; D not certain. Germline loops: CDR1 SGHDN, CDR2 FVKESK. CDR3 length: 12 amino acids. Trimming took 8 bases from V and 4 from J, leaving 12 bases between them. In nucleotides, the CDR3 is TGTGCCAGCGGATCGACCTCATACGAGCAGTACTTC. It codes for CASGSTSYEQYF.

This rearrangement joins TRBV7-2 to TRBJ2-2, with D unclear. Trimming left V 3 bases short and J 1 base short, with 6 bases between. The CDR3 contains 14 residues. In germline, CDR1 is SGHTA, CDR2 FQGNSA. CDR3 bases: TGTGCCAGCAGCTTTTACGGGAACACCGGGGAGCTGTTTTTT. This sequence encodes CASSFYGNTGELFF.

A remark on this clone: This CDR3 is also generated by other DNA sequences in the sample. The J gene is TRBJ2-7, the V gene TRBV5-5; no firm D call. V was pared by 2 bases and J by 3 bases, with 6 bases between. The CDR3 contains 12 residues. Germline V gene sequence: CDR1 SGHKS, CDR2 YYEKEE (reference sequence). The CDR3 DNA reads TGTGCCAGCAGCTTTAATCTCTACGAGCAGTACTTC. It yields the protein CASSFNLYEQYF.

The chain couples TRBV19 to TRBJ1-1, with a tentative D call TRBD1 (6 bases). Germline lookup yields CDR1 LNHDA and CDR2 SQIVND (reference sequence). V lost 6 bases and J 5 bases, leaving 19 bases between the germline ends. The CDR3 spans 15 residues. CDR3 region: CASSLTRDTRTEAFF. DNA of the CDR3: TGTGCCAGTAGCTTGACACGGGACACGCGGACTGAAGCTTTCTTT.

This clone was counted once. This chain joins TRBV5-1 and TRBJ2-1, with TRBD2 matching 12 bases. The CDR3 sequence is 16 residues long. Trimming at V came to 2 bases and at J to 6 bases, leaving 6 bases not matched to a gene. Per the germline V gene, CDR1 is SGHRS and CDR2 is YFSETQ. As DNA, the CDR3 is TGCGCCAGCAGCTTTGCTAGCGGGGGGGCTTTCAATGAGCAGTTCTTC. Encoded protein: CASSFASGGAFNEQFF.

Written as DNA, the CDR3 is TGTGCCAGCAGTTACTCGTGGTCAGGGGATTCTGTCGAGCAGTACTTC. The encoded protein is CASSYSWSGDSVEQYF. The gene calls are TRBV6-2 or TRBV6-3 and TRBJ2-7; D is possibly TRBD1 (6 bases). CDR1 and CDR2 (germline): MNHEY, SVGEGT. V was clipped by 0 bases and J by 6 bases, with 18 bases between them. The CDR3 is 16 amino acids.

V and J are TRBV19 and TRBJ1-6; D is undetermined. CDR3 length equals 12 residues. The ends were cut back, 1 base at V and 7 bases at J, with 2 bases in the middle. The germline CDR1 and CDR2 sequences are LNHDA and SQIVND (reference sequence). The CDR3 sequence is CASSIGNSPLHF. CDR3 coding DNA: TGTGCCAGTAGTATAGGGAATTCACCCCTCCACTTT.

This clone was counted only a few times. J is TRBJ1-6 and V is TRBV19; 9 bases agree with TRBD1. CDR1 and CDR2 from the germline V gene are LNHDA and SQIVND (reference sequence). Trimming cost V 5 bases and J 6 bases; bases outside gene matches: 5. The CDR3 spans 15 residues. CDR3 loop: CASSAATGGNSPLHF. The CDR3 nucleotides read TGTGCCAGTAGTGCAGCGACAGGGGGTAATTCACCCCTCCACTTT.

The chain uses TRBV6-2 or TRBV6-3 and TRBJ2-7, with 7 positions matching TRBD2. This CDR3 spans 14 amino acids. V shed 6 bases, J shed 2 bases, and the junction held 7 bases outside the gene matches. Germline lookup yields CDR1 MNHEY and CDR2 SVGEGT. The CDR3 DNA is TGTGCCAGCAGCACCCTGCGGGAGACCTACGAGCAGTACTTC. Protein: CASSTLRETYEQYF.

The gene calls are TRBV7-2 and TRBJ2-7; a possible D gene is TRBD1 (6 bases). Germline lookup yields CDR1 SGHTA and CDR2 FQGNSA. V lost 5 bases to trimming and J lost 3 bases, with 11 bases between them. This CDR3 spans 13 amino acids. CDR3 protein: CASSPRDIYEQYF. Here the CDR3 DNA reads TGTGCCAGCAGCCCCCGGGACATCTACGAGCAGTACTTC. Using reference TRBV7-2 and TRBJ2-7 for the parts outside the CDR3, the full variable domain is GAGVSQSPSNKVTEKGKDVELRCDPISGHTALYWYRQSLGQGLEFLIYFQGNSAPDKSGLPSDRFSAERTGGSVSTLTIQRTQQEDSAVYLCASSPRDIYEQYFGPGTRLTVT.

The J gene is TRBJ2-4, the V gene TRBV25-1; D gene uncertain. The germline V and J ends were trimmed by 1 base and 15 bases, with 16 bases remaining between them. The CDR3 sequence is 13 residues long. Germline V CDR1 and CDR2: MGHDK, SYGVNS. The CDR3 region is CASSESGPSVRYF. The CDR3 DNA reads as TGTGCCAGCAGTGAATCTGGCCCATCAGTTAGGTACTTC.

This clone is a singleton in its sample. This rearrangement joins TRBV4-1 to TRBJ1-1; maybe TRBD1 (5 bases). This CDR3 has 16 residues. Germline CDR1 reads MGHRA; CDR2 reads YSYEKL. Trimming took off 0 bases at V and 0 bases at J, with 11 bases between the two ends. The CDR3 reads CASSQESSGVNTEAFF. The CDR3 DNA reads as TGCGCCAGCAGCCAAGAGTCATCGGGGGTGAACACTGAAGCTTTCTTT.

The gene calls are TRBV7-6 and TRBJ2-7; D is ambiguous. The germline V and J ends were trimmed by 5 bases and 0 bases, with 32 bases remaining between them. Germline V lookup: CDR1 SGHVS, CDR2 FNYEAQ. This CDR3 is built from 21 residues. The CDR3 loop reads CASSPRSVASAPGYPSYEQYF. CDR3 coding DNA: TGTGCCAGCAGCCCTAGGTCGGTAGCCTCAGCCCCCGGCTACCCCTCCTACGAGCAGTACTTC. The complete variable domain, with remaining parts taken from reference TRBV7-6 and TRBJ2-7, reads GAGVSQSPRYKVTKRGQDVALRCDPISGHVSLYWYRQALGQGPEFLTYFNYEAQQDKSGLPNDRFSAERPEGSISTLTIQRTEQRDSAMYRCASSPRSVASAPGYPSYEQYFGPGTRLTVT.

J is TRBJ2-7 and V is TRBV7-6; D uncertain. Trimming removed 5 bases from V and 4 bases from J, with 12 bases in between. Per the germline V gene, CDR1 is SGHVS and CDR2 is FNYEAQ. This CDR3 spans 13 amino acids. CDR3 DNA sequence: TGTGCCAGCAGCCCAAGTGATGAGTACGAGCAGTACTTC. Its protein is CASSPSDEYEQYF.

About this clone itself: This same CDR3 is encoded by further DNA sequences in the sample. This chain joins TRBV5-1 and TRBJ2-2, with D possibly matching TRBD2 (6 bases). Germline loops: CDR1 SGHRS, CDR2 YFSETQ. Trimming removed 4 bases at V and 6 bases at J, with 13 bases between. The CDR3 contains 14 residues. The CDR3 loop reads CASSPGPGAGELFF. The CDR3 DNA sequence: TGCGCCAGCAGCCCCGGCCCGGGGGCCGGGGAGCTGTTTTTT.

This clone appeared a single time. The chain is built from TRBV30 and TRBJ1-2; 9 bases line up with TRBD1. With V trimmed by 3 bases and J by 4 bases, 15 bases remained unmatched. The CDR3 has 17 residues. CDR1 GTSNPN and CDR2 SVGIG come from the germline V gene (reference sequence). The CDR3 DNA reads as TGTGCCTGGAGGCACGGGAATTACAGGGGGCACACCTATGGCTACACCTTC. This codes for CAWRHGNYRGHTYGYTF.

The CDR3 loop is CASILGKGEQFF. The CDR3 DNA is TGTGCCAGCATTTTAGGGAAGGGTGAGCAGTTCTTC. The rearrangement links TRBV5-6 to TRBJ2-1; no reliable D call. The CDR3 is 12 residues long. Germline V gives CDR1 SGHDT, CDR2 YYEEEE. V dropped 6 bases and J dropped 9 bases, with 13 bases sitting between them.

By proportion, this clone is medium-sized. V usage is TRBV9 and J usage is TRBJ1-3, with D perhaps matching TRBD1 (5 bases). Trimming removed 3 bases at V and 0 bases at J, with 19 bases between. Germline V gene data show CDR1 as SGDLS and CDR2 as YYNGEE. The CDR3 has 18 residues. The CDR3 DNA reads TGTGCCAGCAGCGCCACCGGGACGGGAACCTTCTCTGGAAACACCATATATTTT. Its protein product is CASSATGTGTFSGNTIYF.

The CDR3 bases are TGTGCCAGCAGCGTAGCGACTAGCGGGGCCCCAGATACGCAGTATTTT. Its protein product is CASSVATSGAPDTQYF. The genes are TRBV9 and TRBJ2-3, with 11 bases lining up with TRBD2. Germline lookup yields CDR1 SGDLS and CDR2 YYNGEE. The CDR3 length is 16 residues. Trimming cost V 0 bases and J 4 bases; bases outside gene matches: 4.

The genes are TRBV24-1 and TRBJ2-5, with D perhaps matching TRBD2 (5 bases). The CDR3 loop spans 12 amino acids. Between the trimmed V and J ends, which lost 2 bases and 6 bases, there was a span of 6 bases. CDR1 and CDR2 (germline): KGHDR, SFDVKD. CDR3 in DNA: TGTGCCACCAGTGATTCGGGAAAGACCCAGTACTTC. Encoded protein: CATSDSGKTQYF.

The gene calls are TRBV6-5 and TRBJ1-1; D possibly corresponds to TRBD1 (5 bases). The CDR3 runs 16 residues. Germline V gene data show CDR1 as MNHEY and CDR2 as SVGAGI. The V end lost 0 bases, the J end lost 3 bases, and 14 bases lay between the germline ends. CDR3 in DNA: TGTGCCAGCAGTTACTCAAGTGGGGACGCCGACACTGAAGCTTTCTTT. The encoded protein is CASSYSSGDADTEAFF.

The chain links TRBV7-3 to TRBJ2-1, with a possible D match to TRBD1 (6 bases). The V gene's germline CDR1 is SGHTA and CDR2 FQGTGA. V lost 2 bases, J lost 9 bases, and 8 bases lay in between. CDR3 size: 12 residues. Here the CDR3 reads CASSLGGGEQFF. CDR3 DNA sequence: TGTGCCAGCAGCTTAGGGGGCGGTGAGCAGTTCTTC. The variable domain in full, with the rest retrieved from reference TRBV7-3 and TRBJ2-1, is GAGVSQTPSNKVTEKGKYVELRCDPISGHTALYWYRQSLGQGPEFLIYFQGTGAADDSGLPNDRFFAVRPEGSVSTLKIQRTERGDSAVYLCASSLGGGEQFFGPGTRLTVL.

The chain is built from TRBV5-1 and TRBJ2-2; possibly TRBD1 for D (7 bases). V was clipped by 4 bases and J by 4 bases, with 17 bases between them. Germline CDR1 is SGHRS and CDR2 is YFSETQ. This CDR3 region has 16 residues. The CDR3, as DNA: TGCGCCAGCAGCCGCTCGGAGGGGGCCGGCACCGGGGAGCTGTTTTTT. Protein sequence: CASSRSEGAGTGELFF.

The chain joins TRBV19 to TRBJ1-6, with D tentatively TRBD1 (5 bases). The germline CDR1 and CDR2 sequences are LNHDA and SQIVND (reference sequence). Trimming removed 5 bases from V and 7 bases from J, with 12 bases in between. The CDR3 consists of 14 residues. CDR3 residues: CASSAGPTNSPLHF. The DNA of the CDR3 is TGTGCCAGTAGTGCGGGACCCACCAATTCACCCCTCCACTTT.

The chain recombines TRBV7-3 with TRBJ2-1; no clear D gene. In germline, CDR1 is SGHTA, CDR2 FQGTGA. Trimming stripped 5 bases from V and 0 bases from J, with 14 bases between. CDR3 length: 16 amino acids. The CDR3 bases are TGTGCCAGCAGCAAAAAGGGCGGTTCCTCCTACAATGAGCAGTTCTTC. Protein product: CASSKKGGSSYNEQFF.

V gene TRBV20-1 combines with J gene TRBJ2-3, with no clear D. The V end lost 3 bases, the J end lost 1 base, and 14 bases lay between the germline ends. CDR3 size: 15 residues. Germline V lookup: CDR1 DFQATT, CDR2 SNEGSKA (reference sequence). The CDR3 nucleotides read TGCAGTGCTAGTTGGCCAGACGTTGGCACAGATACGCAGTATTTT. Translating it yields CSASWPDVGTDTQYF.

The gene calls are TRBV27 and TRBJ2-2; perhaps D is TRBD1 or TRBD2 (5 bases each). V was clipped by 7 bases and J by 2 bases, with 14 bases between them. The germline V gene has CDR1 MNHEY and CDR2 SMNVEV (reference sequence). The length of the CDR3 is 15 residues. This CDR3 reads CASKPRGSNTGELFF. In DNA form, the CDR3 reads TGTGCCAGCAAGCCTCGGGGCTCAAACACCGGGGAGCTGTTTTTT.

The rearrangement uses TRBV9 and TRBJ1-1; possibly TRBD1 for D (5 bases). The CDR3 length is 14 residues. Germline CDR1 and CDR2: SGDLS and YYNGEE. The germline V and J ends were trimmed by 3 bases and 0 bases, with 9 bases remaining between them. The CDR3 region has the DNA TGTGCCAGCAGCGGGGGACGGATGAACACTGAAGCTTTCTTT. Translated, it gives CASSGGRMNTEAFF.

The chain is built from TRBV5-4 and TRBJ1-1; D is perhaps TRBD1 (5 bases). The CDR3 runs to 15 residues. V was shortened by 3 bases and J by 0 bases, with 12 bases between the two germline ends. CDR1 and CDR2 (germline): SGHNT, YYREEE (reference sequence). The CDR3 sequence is CASSSRDPMNTEAFF. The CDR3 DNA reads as TGTGCCAGCAGCTCACGGGACCCCATGAACACTGAAGCTTTCTTT. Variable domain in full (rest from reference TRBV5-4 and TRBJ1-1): ETGVTQSPTHLIKTRGQQVTLRCSSQSGHNTVSWYQQALGQGPQFIFQYYREEENGRGNFPPRFSGLQFPNYSSELNVNALELDDSALYLCASSSRDPMNTEAFFGQGTRLTVV.